One sample yielded the 14 T cell receptor beta chains listed below, sequenced in a study of cytotoxic CD8 clonotypes in ibrutinib-treated CLL. Method: immunoSEQ multiplex PCR; TCRdb's copy keeps in-frame clones and lacks some. The table records approximately 190,000 clones, more than 75% of them present only once. This material consisted of PBMCs, taken after 12 months of ibrutinib treatment. These receptors came from a human donor with chronic lymphocytic leukemia.

The gene calls are TRBV23-1 and TRBJ1-1; tentative D call: TRBD1 (5 bases). TRBV23-1 is identified as an open reading frame with a role that is uncertain. This CDR3 spans 13 amino acids. V was cut by 9 bases and J by 4 bases, with 15 bases left in between. The CDR3 DNA reads as TGCGCCAGGCAGGGATCCGTGGGCACTGAAGCTTTCTTT. As protein: CARQGSVGTEAFF.

V is TRBV11-1 and J is TRBJ1-6; the match to TRBD1 covers 9 bases. V was clipped by 5 bases and J by 6 bases; unmatched bases: 5. The CDR3 covers 15 residues. From germline, CDR1 is SGHAT and CDR2 FQDESV (reference sequence). CDR3 residues: CASSPLDRGNSPLHF. CDR3 DNA: TGTGCCAGCAGCCCACTGGACAGGGGTAATTCACCCCTCCACTTT. Using reference TRBV11-1 and TRBJ1-6 for the parts outside the CDR3, the full variable domain is EAEVAQSPRYKITEKSQAVAFWCDPISGHATLYWYRQILGQGPELLVQFQDESVVDDSQLPKDRFSAERLKGVDSTLKIQPAELGDSAMYLCASSPLDRGNSPLHFGNGTRLTVT.

The V and J genes are TRBV23-1 and TRBJ1-1, with 8 bases fitting TRBD1. TRBV23-1 belongs to the ORF category, with a function that is uncertain. The CDR3 loop spans 15 amino acids. Unmatched junction bases numbered 3, after V lost 3 bases and J lost 0 bases. CDR3 coding DNA: TGCGCCAGCAGTCACCCGGGACAGGTGAACACTGAAGCTTTCTTT. Encoded protein: CASSHPGQVNTEAFF.

The V gene is TRBV5-6, the J gene TRBJ1-1, with TRBD1 matching 8 bases. The trim removed 4 bases at V and 4 bases at J, leaving 6 bases unmatched. Germline V gene data show CDR1 as SGHDT and CDR2 as YYEEEE. The length of the CDR3 is 14 residues. CDR3 DNA sequence: TGTGCCAGCAGCCCAGGGGGCGGGGGCACTGAAGCTTTCTTT. This sequence encodes CASSPGGGGTEAFF.

The chain combines TRBV7-6 with TRBJ2-7; D not certain. This CDR3 comprises 13 residues. Germline assignment: CDR1 SGHVS and CDR2 FNYEAQ. Trimming left V 5 bases short and J 2 bases short, with 10 bases between. This CDR3 reads CASSIFGPYEQYF. Here the CDR3 DNA reads TGTGCCAGCAGCATTTTTGGACCCTACGAGCAGTACTTC.

The CDR3 DNA sequence: TGTGCCAGCAGCCCCGATTATTACCAGCCCCAGCATTTT. Its translation: CASSPDYYQPQHF. The chain has TRBV7-6 and TRBJ1-5, with D hard to call. The CDR3 loop spans 13 amino acids. CDR1 SGHVS and CDR2 FNYEAQ come from the germline V gene. V was pared by 5 bases and J by 7 bases, with 12 bases between.

By share, this clone counts as medium-sized. The genes are TRBV2 and TRBJ2-7, with D uncertain. Trimming removed 7 bases from V and 4 bases from J, with 20 bases in between. The CDR3 is 15 amino acids. Per the germline V gene, CDR1 is SNHLY and CDR2 is FYNNEI. The CDR3 nucleotides are TGTGCCAGCATGGGTGATTGGCCTGACTCTTACGAGCAGTACTTC. It translates to CASMGDWPDSYEQYF.

V and J are TRBV2 and TRBJ2-1, with 7 bases matching TRBD2. V lost 6 bases, J lost 0 bases, and 5 bases stayed unmatched. Germline values: CDR1 SNHLY, CDR2 FYNNEI. The CDR3 has 15 amino acids. The CDR3, as DNA: TGTGCCAGCAGAGCGGGACTGGACTCCTACAATGAGCAGTTCTTC. Amino acids: CASRAGLDSYNEQFF. Looking up the rest from reference TRBV2 and TRBJ2-1 gives the full variable domain: EPEVTQTPSHQVTQMGQEVILRCVPISNHLYFYWYRQILGQKVEFLVSFYNNEISEKSEIFDDQFSVERPDGSNFTLKIRSTKLEDSAMYFCASRAGLDSYNEQFFGPGTRLTVL.

The chain is built from TRBV4-1 and TRBJ1-1; D not resolved. The CDR3 length is 16 residues. Trimming left V 4 bases short and J 4 bases short, with 19 bases between. Germline V lookup: CDR1 MGHRA, CDR2 YSYEKL. CDR3 sequence (DNA): TGCGCCAGCAGCCCCTCTACGGGTGGGTTGGGCACTGAAGCTTTCTTT. It encodes CASSPSTGGLGTEAFF.

The genes are TRBV7-3 and TRBJ2-5; D gene unclear. In germline, CDR1 is SGHTA, CDR2 FQGTGA. Trimming left V 5 bases short and J 5 bases short, with 18 bases between. This CDR3 has 15 residues. The chain's CDR3 is CASSPNTPRWETQYF. The CDR3 DNA sequence: TGTGCCAGCAGCCCGAACACCCCGAGGTGGGAGACCCAGTACTTC.

The J gene is TRBJ2-7, the V gene TRBV11-2; weak D call: TRBD2 (5 bases). CDR3 length equals 16 residues. V was clipped by 4 bases and J by 4 bases, with 20 bases between them. CDR1 and CDR2 (germline): SGHAT, FQNNGV. Here the CDR3 DNA reads TGTGCCAGCAGCTCCTTCGCGGTGGGAGTGGGGTACGAGCAGTACTTC. Translating gives CASSSFAVGVGYEQYF.

This chain uses TRBV27 with TRBJ2-3; 12 positions match TRBD2. V dropped 8 bases and J dropped 6; count of bases not matched to a gene: 18. The CDR3 is made up of 18 amino acids. Germline V CDR1 and CDR2: MNHEY, SMNVEV (reference sequence). Written as DNA, the CDR3 is TGTGCCAGCTCGACTAGCGGGAGTGGAGACCGGCGTCCGGATACGCAGTATTTT. Protein: CASSTSGSGDRRPDTQYF.

This clone came up a few times. This chain joins TRBV28 and TRBJ1-2; D is ambiguous. This CDR3 contains 11 residues. V was clipped by 2 bases and J by 4 bases, with 2 bases between them. Germline V gene data show CDR1 as MDHEN and CDR2 as SYDVKM. DNA of the CDR3: TGTGCCAGCAGTTTAACCTATGGCTACACCTTC. This translates into CASSLTYGYTF.

The rearrangement uses TRBV6-1 and TRBJ2-7; no clear D. Germline V gene sequence: CDR1 MNHNS, CDR2 SASEGT. There are 14 residues in the CDR3. CDR3 region: CASSDYSSSHPPSV. DNA for the CDR3: TGTGCCAGCAGTGATTATAGCTCCTCGCATCCCCCATCGGTC.